One sample yielded the 15 T cell receptor beta chains listed below, sequenced in a study of Japanese encephalitis immunity and Zika vaccine responses. Using its own MiXCR run on the 5' RACE reads, TCRdb lists one record per CDR3 protein. The sample carries about 510 distinct CDR3 sequences, roughly 9.1% recorded once. Peptide pools at approximately 0.9 ug/mL each stimulated CFSE-labeled PBMCs over a roughly 6-day culture. The sort collected unfixed, live, CD56-CD19-CD16-CD3+CD4+ CFSE-low proliferating CD4 T cells. The sequenced sample was antigen-activated CD4+ T cells from blood, cultured, obtained during a Zika inactivated vaccine study. These receptors came from an adult woman who received an inactivated Zika virus vaccine.

This clonotype is medium-sized within its sample. V usage is TRBV3-2 and J usage is TRBJ2-6; the listed D gene, TRBD1, was not tested against the DNA. TRBV3-2 is a pseudogene. CDR3 length: 17 residues. CDR3 DNA: TGTGCCAGCAGCCAAGGGCCCCCGGGAACCGGGGCCAACGTCCTGACTTTC. Protein sequence: CASSQGPPGTGANVLTF.

By sample fraction, this clonotype is medium-sized. This rearrangement joins TRBV9 to TRBJ2-5; 11 nucleotides agree with TRBD2. This CDR3 spans 14 amino acids. Germline V gives CDR1 SGDLS, CDR2 YYNGEE. V lost 0 bases, J lost 5 bases, and 0 bases stayed unmatched. The CDR3 loop is CASSVGLAGETQYF. CDR3 in DNA: TGTGCCAGCAGCGTAGGACTAGCGGGGGAGACCCAGTACTTC.

In its sample, this clonotype ranks as hyperexpanded. This chain links TRBV5-1 with TRBJ1-1, with a tentative D call TRBD1 (6 bases). CDR1 and CDR2 (germline): SGHRS, YFSETQ. The CDR3 is 12 amino acids. Trimming left V 3 bases short and J 8 bases short, with 11 bases between. The CDR3 DNA reads TGCGCCAGCAGCTCGGCAGGGGTAGAAGCTTTCTTT. Protein: CASSSAGVEAFF.

This clonotype is classed as large. The chain combines TRBV28 with TRBJ1-2; TRBD1 is a possible D gene (6 bases). CDR3 length: 11 residues. The germline V and J ends were trimmed by 8 bases and 8 bases, with 12 bases remaining between them. From germline, CDR1 is MDHEN and CDR2 SYDVKM. The DNA of the CDR3 is TGTGCCAGCGGCACAGGGAGGGGCTACACCTTC. Protein sequence: CASGTGRGYTF.

In its sample, this clonotype ranks as large. This rearrangement joins TRBV18 to TRBJ2-4, with D tentatively TRBD1 (6 bases). CDR1 and CDR2 from the germline V gene are KGHSH and LQKENI. CDR3 size: 13 residues. V lost 6 bases, J lost 7 bases, and 13 bases lay in between. This CDR3 is CASSPGQRNIQYF. DNA for the CDR3: TGTGCCAGCTCCCCCGGACAGAGGAACATTCAGTACTTC. Based on the CDR3 plus reference TRBV18 and TRBJ2-4, the full variable domain is NAGVMQNPRHLVRRRGQEARLRCSPMKGHSHVYWYRQLPEEGLKFMVYLQKENIIDESGMPKERFSAEFPKEGPSILRIQQVVRGDSAAYFCASSPGQRNIQYFGAGTRLSVL.

This clonotype has at least ten counts. The chain carries TRBV6-6 and TRBJ2-7; possibly TRBD2 for D (6 bases). Germline assignment: CDR1 MNHNY and CDR2 SVGAGI (reference sequence). V lost 5 bases and J lost 1, with 12 bases in between. There are 14 residues in the CDR3. The CDR3 sequence is CASSIRDLSYEQYF. In DNA form, the CDR3 reads TGTGCCAGCAGTATCCGGGACTTGTCCTACGAGCAGTACTTC.

This clonotype is large (0.1 to 1%) in the sample. The chain uses TRBV3-2 and TRBJ2-5; TRBD1, the table's D call, lacks a check against the DNA. TRBV3-2 is assigned pseudogene status. The length of the CDR3 is 18 residues. CDR3 in amino acids: CASSQDLEVSRGQETQYF. CDR3 coding DNA: TGTGCCAGCAGCCAAGATCTTGAAGTTAGCCGGGGCCAAGAGACCCAGTACTTC.

This clonotype was recorded a few times. The chain uses TRBV5-1 and TRBJ2-7; D might be TRBD2 (6 bases). Looked up from germline, CDR1 is SGHRS and CDR2 is YFSETQ. The ends were cut back, 4 bases at V and 0 bases at J, with 11 bases in the middle. The CDR3 extends over 14 amino acids. The CDR3 DNA reads TGCGCCAGCAGCGGCGGGACGGGCTCCTACGAGCAGTACTTC. This codes for CASSGGTGSYEQYF.

This clonotype was seen ten or more times. The V call is TRBV6-4, the J call TRBJ1-5; D call uncertain. V was cut by 5 bases and J by 2 bases, with 7 bases left in between. Germline-derived CDR1 and CDR2 are MRHNA and SNTAGT. This CDR3 region has 13 residues. The CDR3 nucleotides are TGTGCCAGCAGTCCGGAAGGCAATCAGCCCCAGCATTTT. Translation: CASSPEGNQPQHF.

By sample fraction, this clonotype is large. The J gene is TRBJ2-5, the V gene TRBV6-5; the D gene is possibly TRBD1 (5 bases). V was cut by 0 bases and J by 1 base, with 9 bases left in between. The CDR3 has 15 amino acids. The germline gives CDR1 MNHEY, CDR2 SVGAGI. Here the CDR3 reads CASSYSQGFQETQYF. DNA for the CDR3: TGTGCCAGCAGTTACTCGCAGGGTTTCCAAGAGACCCAGTACTTC.

The sample holds many counts of this clonotype. The chain employs TRBV12-3 or TRBV12-4 and TRBJ1-1; D gene unclear. V was cut by 3 bases and J by 8 bases, with 7 bases left in between. The CDR3 covers 11 residues. The CDR3 here is CASSFGVEAFF. Here the CDR3 DNA reads TGTGCCAGCAGTTTCGGAGTAGAAGCTTTCTTT.

Judged by abundance, this clonotype is medium-sized (0.01 to 0.1%). J is TRBJ2-1 and V is TRBV4-3; 10 bases fit TRBD2. CDR3 length: 15 amino acids. Germline V gene lookup returns CDR1 LGHNA and CDR2 YSLEER. V lost 3 bases and J lost 7; bases outside the gene matches: 6. CDR3 amino acids: CASSQPSGGLNEQFF. CDR3 DNA sequence: TGCGCCAGCAGCCAGCCTAGCGGGGGCCTTAATGAGCAGTTCTTC.

This clonotype is termed medium-sized. This sequence joins TRBV6-5 and TRBJ1-2, with D tentatively TRBD1 (5 bases). CDR1 and CDR2 from the germline V gene are MNHEY and SVGAGI. V shed 2 bases and J shed 6 bases, with 13 bases lying between them. CDR3 size: 14 residues. CDR3 in DNA: TGTGCCAGCAGTTACGGGGGATCTGGCGATGGCTACACCTTC. Its protein is CASSYGGSGDGYTF.

In its sample, this clonotype was seen many times. The chain has TRBV3-1 and TRBJ1-6; 10 positions agree with TRBD1. With V trimmed by 5 bases and J by 7 bases, 8 bases remained unmatched. The CDR3 totals 16 residues. The germline V gene has CDR1 LGHDT and CDR2 YNNKEL (reference sequence). CDR3: CASSATGGAGNSPLHF. The CDR3 DNA reads TGTGCCAGCAGCGCGACAGGGGGCGCGGGGAATTCACCCCTCCACTTT.

This clonotype rates as large. The chain has TRBV6-6 and TRBJ2-5; 10 positions agree with TRBD2. Germline assignment: CDR1 MNHNY and CDR2 SVGAGI (reference sequence). V shed 8 bases, J shed 5 bases, and the junction held 14 bases outside the gene matches. The length of the CDR3 is 16 residues. The CDR3 DNA sequence: TGTGCCAGCCAAACGGGGCTAGCGGGGGTTTATGAGACCCAGTACTTC. Its protein product is CASQTGLAGVYETQYF.